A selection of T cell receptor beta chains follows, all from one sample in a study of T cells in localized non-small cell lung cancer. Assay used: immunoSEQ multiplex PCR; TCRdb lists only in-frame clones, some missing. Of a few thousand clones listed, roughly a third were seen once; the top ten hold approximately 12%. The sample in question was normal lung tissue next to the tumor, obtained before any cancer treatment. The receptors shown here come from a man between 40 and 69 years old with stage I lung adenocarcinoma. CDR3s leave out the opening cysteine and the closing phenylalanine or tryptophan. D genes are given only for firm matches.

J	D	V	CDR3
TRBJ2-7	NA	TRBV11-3	ASSLGPQVYEQY
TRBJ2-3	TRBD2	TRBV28	ASSLSGRPYTQY
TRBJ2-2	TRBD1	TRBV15	ATTYRDRTGELF
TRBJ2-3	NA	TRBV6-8	ASSPLPTDTQY
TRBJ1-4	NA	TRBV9	ASSSGVATNEKLF
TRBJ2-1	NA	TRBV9	ASSVATVSSYNEQF
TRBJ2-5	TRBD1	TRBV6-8	ASSGTGGAETQY
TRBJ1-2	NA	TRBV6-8	ASSRQRRTADGYT
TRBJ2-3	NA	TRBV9	ASSVATLGSADTQY
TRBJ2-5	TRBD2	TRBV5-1	ASSTGLAGIETQY
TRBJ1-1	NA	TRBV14	ASSSGGTMNTEAF
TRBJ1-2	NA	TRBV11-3	ASSHRQAAYGYT
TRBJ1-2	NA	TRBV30	AWGGGGRVYGYT
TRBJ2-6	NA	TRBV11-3	ASSSVHRVTGANVLT
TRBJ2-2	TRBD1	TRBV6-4	ASSETGDTGELF
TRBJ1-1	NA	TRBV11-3	ASSYPGVGTEAF
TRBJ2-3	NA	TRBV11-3	ASSLVSSTDTQY
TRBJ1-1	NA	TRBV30	AWTLGDRNAEAF
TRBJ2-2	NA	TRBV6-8	ASSSGNTGELF
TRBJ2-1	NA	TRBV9	ASSSTATPSSYNEQF
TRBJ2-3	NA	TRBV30	AWSVSGIGTDTQY
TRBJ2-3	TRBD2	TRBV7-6	ASSAGTSGGAVDTQY
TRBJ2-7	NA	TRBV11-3	ASSLDGAGHEQY
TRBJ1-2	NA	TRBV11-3	ASSQTGRLTGGYT
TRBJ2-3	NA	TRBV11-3	ASSPRGDGSDTQY
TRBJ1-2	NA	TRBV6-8	ASSPGGSANYGYT
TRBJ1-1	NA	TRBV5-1	ASSLDVSVNTEAF
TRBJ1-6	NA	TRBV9	ASSSGYSPLH
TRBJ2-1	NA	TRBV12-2	ASRLVGQVNSYNEQF
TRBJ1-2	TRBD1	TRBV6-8	ASSLLTGASGYGYT
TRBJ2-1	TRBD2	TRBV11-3	ASSYGLAGDEQF
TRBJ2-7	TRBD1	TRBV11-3	ASSFDRARAYEQY
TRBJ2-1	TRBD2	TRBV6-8	AISAREGAGTNEQF
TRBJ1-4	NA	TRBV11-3	ASRSGERVANEKLF
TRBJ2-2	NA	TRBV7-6	ASRPGTAGAGELF